This T cell receptor (beta chain) was profiled in a study of shared clonotypes between healthy human individuals. Whole-study context: Three plates each covered CD4 naive and memory; CD8 naive two, CD8 memory one. Study results and limitations: Clonotypes not shared had lower generation probabilities than those common to all four donors. Naive CD4 clonotypes were shared across several donors at roughly 5%. In general, naive subsets displayed greater estimated richness than memory subsets did.

The V end lost 1 base, the J end lost 6 bases, and 7 bases lay between the germline ends. Germline loops: CDR1 MNHNS, CDR2 SASEGT. This CDR3 comprises 13 residues. A word on this clone: Its specificity is not known.

The repertoire was sequenced with immunoSEQ multiplex PCR; TCRdb's copy has only in-frame clones and lacks some. The sample gives about 2,500,000 clones, roughly 92% of which show up once; more than 0.12% is in the top ten. The chain uses TRBV6-1 and TRBJ2-1, with no clear D. This clonotype was obtained from a man aged 18-30 years in good health. The sequenced material came from naive CD4+ T cells sorted from blood. Stated subset: CD45RA+ positively selected. The CDR3 sequence is CASSEDGGNEQFF. The CDR3 DNA reads TGTGCCAGCAGTGAAGATGGCGGCAATGAGCAGTTCTTC.